This entry is about one T cell receptor beta chain. Its antigen is still unknown. Base quality data are lacking; no much larger clone is found one base away. The immunoSEQ multiplex PCR assay was used to generate TCR libraries, with TCR-beta and/or TCR-alpha/delta assays applied to each sample. The amplified TCR libraries were sequenced on the Illumina high-throughput platform. The published analysis was carried out like this. Clustering and dimensionality reduction relied on pairwise TCRdist distances among GMM-specific receptors from T cells that were either sorted ex vivo or expanded in vitro. Each clinical repertoire received a mean NN-distance score, defined as the average TCRdist to the nearest 10% of tetramer-positive reference sequences. GEM TCR motif frequency was calculated as the fraction of unique TCRs that matched known GEM sequences by V/J usage and CDR3 length. Linear discriminant analysis with leave-one-out cross-validation, implemented in scikit-learn, was used to classify active tuberculosis. TCRdb mirrors the immuneACCESS table, restricted to in-frame sequences. Some clones are absent from its copies; in checked studies, under half trace to an unresolved V gene, and the reason for the others is unknown. That table is the source of V, J and clone size, and D and trimming were worked out from the DNA. This sample gives 25,000 to 30,000 clones in total; 90% of them show up just once. 5.5% to 6.5% of the sample goes to the ten largest clones.

At study entry, adolescents were screened for latent tuberculosis infection by tuberculin skin test and QuantiFERON-TB GOLD In-Tube IGRA. Immunosequencing was performed on unsorted cryopreserved PBMC, with approximately 110,000 T cells per clinical donor covered on average. Eleven high schools in the Worcester region of the Western Cape, South Africa, served as enrollment sites for adolescents aged 12 to 18 years. Roughly ten M. tuberculosis-infected adolescents and around 10 uninfected adolescents were selected, with the two groups matched for age and sex. For the adolescents, PBMC were isolated by density centrifugation from freshly drawn heparinized blood and then cryopreserved. This entry is derived from a study of T cells in tuberculosis (dated by TCRdb to between 2018 and 2020). Looking at the study overall: To characterize T cells specific for the mycobacterial lipid antigen glucose monomycolate (GMM), the study used CD1B tetramers together with high-throughput TCR immunosequencing. A South African clinical cohort compared IGRA-negative adolescents, IGRA-positive adolescents with latent tuberculosis and adults with active tuberculosis, more than 9 per group. Points the paper makes about the study in general: The smaller NN-distances were partly driven by shorter CDR3-alpha lengths in active tuberculosis patients, and the difference for TCR-beta did not reach statistical significance. Clinical samples were chosen by availability of cryopreserved specimens, and active tuberculosis cases were adults while controls were adolescents. Smaller mean NN-distances to GMM-specific TCRs were observed in active tuberculosis TCR-alpha repertoires than in IGRA-negative controls, suggesting clonal expansion of GMM-specific TCRs. Using GEM motif frequencies, a classifier achieved about 63% accuracy, whereas a classifier built on the diverse GMM-specific repertoire got to approximately 90% accuracy (AUROC more than 0.85).

The CDR3 has 14 amino acids, counting the end cysteine and phenylalanine. Just the 42-base CDR3 DNA is kept, in frame starting at base 1. Recombination joined TRBV21-1 with TRBJ2-1; the table's D call of TRBD1 was not tested on the DNA. TRBV21-1 is designated a pseudogene. Material: PBMCs. This TCR derives from a donor aged 5 to 30 with latent tuberculosis or without tuberculosis infection. The CDR3 protein: CASSTRRPVNEQFF. The nucleotides read TGTGCCAGCAGCACCAGGCGACCCGTCAATGAGCAGTTCTTC.